These 31 T cell receptor beta chains came from one sample sequenced in a study of cytomegalovirus exposure and HLA in healthy donors. PCR involved 60 Vbeta and 13 Jbeta primers. TCRdb keeps only in-frame clones here, not all; method: immunoSEQ multiplex PCR. The data show some 270,000 clones, about 80% seen once. The sample comprised PBMCs. The source is a girl between 2 and 10 years old in good health and CMV-seronegative.

The J gene is TRBJ2-7, the V gene TRBV5-4; perhaps TRBD1 as D (6 bases). The CDR3 sequence is 17 residues long. Deletions cut 4 bases from V and 2 bases from J, with 22 bases between. Germline V gene sequence: CDR1 SGHNT, CDR2 YYREEE (reference sequence). The CDR3 here is CASSQGSQGPITYEQYF. The DNA for the CDR3 is TGTGCCAGCAGCCAAGGTTCACAGGGCCCAATTACCTACGAGCAGTACTTC.

This clone was found once. A read error may account for a junction end that differs from germline. The chain has TRBV7-9 and TRBJ1-2; 9 bases agree with TRBD1. CDR1 is SEHNR and CDR2 is FQNEAQ in the germline V gene (reference sequence). The CDR3 totals 15 residues. CDR3 in amino acids: CSSSSDTGGKWGYTF. The CDR3 DNA is TGTTCCAGCAGCTCGGATACAGGGGGCAAATGGGGCTACACCTTC. The variable domain in full, completed from reference TRBV7-9 and TRBJ1-2, reads DTGVSQNPRHKITKRGQNVTFRCDPISEHNRLYWYRQTLGQGPEFLTYFQNEAQLEKSRLLSDRFSAERPKGSFSTLEIQRTEQGDSAMYLCSSSSDTGGKWGYTFGSGTRLTVV.

The chain recombines TRBV28 with TRBJ1-1, with 12 bases fitting TRBD1. CDR1 and CDR2 from the germline V gene are MDHEN and SYDVKM. The CDR3 spans 14 residues. The J segment lost 5 bases and the V segment lost 11 bases, leaving 9 bases of the junction unmatched. CDR3 bases: TGTGCCGGAAAAGGGACAGGGGGCCGAACTGAAGCTTTCTTT. Amino acids: CAGKGTGGRTEAFF.

The J gene is TRBJ1-1, the V gene TRBV4-1, with 8 positions matching TRBD1. Germline V CDR1 and CDR2: MGHRA, YSYEKL. This CDR3 is built from 14 residues. With 5 bases clipped from V and 4 bases from J, the junction kept 6 bases outside the gene matches. The CDR3 DNA sequence: TGCGCCAGCAGCTATGAGACAGGGGCCACTGAAGCTTTCTTT. Its translation is CASSYETGATEAFF.

The chain couples TRBV5-4 to TRBJ2-5, with TRBD2 identical over 10 bases. Germline CDR1 is SGHNT and CDR2 is YYREEE (reference sequence). CDR3 size: 15 residues. V shed 2 bases, J shed 6 bases, and the junction held 7 bases outside the gene matches. The CDR3 region has the DNA TGTGCCAGCAGCTTAGACCCTAGCGGGGGACAGACCCAGTACTTC. Its translation: CASSLDPSGGQTQYF.

The genes are TRBV10-3 and TRBJ2-5; 10 bases match TRBD1. The CDR3 totals 13 residues. Losses at the gene ends were 8 bases for V and 5 bases for J; bases not matched to a gene: 5. Germline V gene sequence: CDR1 ENHRY, CDR2 SYGVKD. CDR3 sequence (DNA): TGTGCCATCGCGACAGGGGGCACGGAGACCCAGTACTTC. This gives the protein CAIATGGTETQYF.

The chain links TRBV21-1 to TRBJ1-2; the table calls TRBD1, which could not be checked here. TRBV21-1 is labeled a pseudogene. The length of the CDR3 is 13 residues. This CDR3 is CASNPDRDGGYTF. For the CDR3, the DNA is TGTGCCAGCAACCCGGACAGGGACGGAGGCTACACCTTC.

The chain combines TRBV6-6 with TRBJ2-7; 7 bases line up with TRBD2. Germline CDR1 is MNHNY and CDR2 is SVGAGI (reference sequence). This CDR3 comprises 13 residues. The V gene end was trimmed by 3 bases and the J gene end by 6 bases; junction bases not matched to a gene: 5. CDR3 protein: CASSYYSGGEQYF. The CDR3 nucleotides read TGTGCCAGCAGTTATTATTCGGGGGGCGAGCAGTACTTC.

This chain joins TRBV18 and TRBJ2-7; 8 positions match TRBD1. This CDR3 has 12 residues. Germline V gives CDR1 KGHSH, CDR2 LQKENI. Trimming at V came to 4 bases and at J to 6 bases, leaving 2 bases not matched to a gene. The CDR3 loop is CASSQQGGEQYF. DNA of the CDR3: TGTGCCAGCTCACAACAGGGGGGCGAGCAGTACTTC.

The chain employs TRBV28 and TRBJ2-7, with TRBD1 as a possible D gene (6 bases). The CDR3 contains 15 residues. Germline V gives CDR1 MDHEN, CDR2 SYDVKM. Trimming cost V 5 bases and J 0 bases, with 14 bases left between them. As DNA, the CDR3 is TGTGCCAGCAGTACTACCGACAGGTACTCCTACGAGCAGTACTTC. It specifies CASSTTDRYSYEQYF.

The V call is TRBV4-1, the J call TRBJ2-3; 15 bases are shared with TRBD2. V trimming: 4 bases; J trimming: 3 bases; junction bases outside the gene matches: 2. CDR3 length: 16 amino acids. Germline lookup yields CDR1 MGHRA and CDR2 YSYEKL. CDR3 sequence reads: CASSPGTSGRTDTQYF. For the CDR3, the DNA is TGCGCCAGCAGCCCAGGGACTAGCGGGAGGACAGATACGCAGTATTTT.

J is TRBJ1-4 and V is TRBV28, with 7 bases matching TRBD1. With V trimmed by 4 bases and J by 3 bases, 5 bases remained unmatched. The germline V gene has CDR1 MDHEN and CDR2 SYDVKM. The CDR3 contains 15 residues. This CDR3 is CASSYTTGSNEKLFF. For the CDR3, the DNA is TGTGCCAGCAGTTACACGACAGGGTCTAATGAAAAACTGTTTTTT.

V and J are TRBV7-2 and TRBJ2-7; 7 nucleotides agree with TRBD1. The CDR3 length is 14 residues. CDR1 SGHTA and CDR2 FQGNSA come from the germline V gene. J gave up 2 bases and V 5 bases, and 6 bases lay outside the gene matches. The CDR3 protein is CASSLGTAAYEQYF. As DNA, the CDR3 is TGTGCCAGCAGCCTCGGGACAGCCGCCTACGAGCAGTACTTC.

The CDR3 coding sequence is TGTGCCAGCAACTTGGACAGGAATCAGCCCCAGCATTTT. Its translation: CASNLDRNQPQHF. V is TRBV27 and J is TRBJ1-5; 7 bases are shared with TRBD1. With 7 bases clipped from V and 4 bases from J, the junction kept 4 bases outside the gene matches. In germline, CDR1 is MNHEY, CDR2 SMNVEV (reference sequence). This CDR3 is 13 amino acids long.

The rearrangement links TRBV5-6 to TRBJ1-5; no clear D gene. Germline loops: CDR1 SGHDT, CDR2 YYEEEE. This CDR3 has 14 amino acids. Trimming pared 2 bases from V and 4 bases from J, leaving 10 bases between. The CDR3: CASSLAEANQPQHF. The CDR3 bases are TGTGCCAGCAGCTTAGCGGAAGCGAATCAGCCCCAGCATTTT.

This chain joins TRBV5-1 and TRBJ2-1, with 10 bases that match TRBD2. There are 18 residues in the CDR3. CDR1 and CDR2 (germline): SGHRS, YFSETQ. The V gene end was trimmed by 0 bases and the J gene end by 3 bases; junction bases not matched to a gene: 9. The CDR3 sequence: CASSLEASGGTYYNEQFF. The CDR3 DNA follows: TGCGCCAGCAGCTTGGAAGCTAGCGGGGGCACTTACTACAATGAGCAGTTCTTC.

This chain joins TRBV28 and TRBJ1-1; D possibly corresponds to TRBD1 (6 bases). Germline V lookup: CDR1 MDHEN, CDR2 SYDVKM. V was shortened by 4 bases and J by 3 bases, with 12 bases between the two germline ends. The CDR3 runs to 14 residues. The CDR3 region is CASSSLYRDTEAFF. The CDR3 DNA follows: TGTGCCAGCAGTTCCTTGTACAGGGACACTGAAGCTTTCTTT.

In DNA, the CDR3 is TGTGCCAGCAGTCCCGGGGTTAATGAAAAACTGTTTTTT. This translates into CASSPGVNEKLFF. This sequence joins TRBV28 and TRBJ1-4; no definite D call. V was shortened by 5 bases and J by 4 bases, with 8 bases between the two germline ends. This CDR3 region has 13 residues. Germline V gene data show CDR1 as MDHEN and CDR2 as SYDVKM.

The chain has TRBV2 and TRBJ1-1, with 9 bases lining up with TRBD1. The CDR3 runs 14 residues. Germline trimming cut 7 bases from V and 4 bases from J; bases unmatched to any gene: 7. Per the germline V gene, CDR1 is SNHLY and CDR2 is FYNNEI. CDR3 DNA: TGTGCCAGCACGGAACAGGGGGCCAGCACTGAAGCTTTCTTT. This gives the protein CASTEQGASTEAFF.

The chain employs TRBV28 and TRBJ1-4; 10 positions agree with TRBD1. With 4 bases clipped from V and 2 bases from J, the junction kept 7 bases outside the gene matches. This CDR3 contains 17 residues. The germline CDR1 and CDR2 sequences are MDHEN and SYDVKM. CDR3 residues: CASSSPGQGTTNEKLFF. The CDR3 nucleotides are TGTGCCAGCAGTTCCCCGGGACAGGGGACGACTAATGAAAAACTGTTTTTT.

The chain couples TRBV28 to TRBJ2-5, with 7 bases lining up with TRBD2. CDR1 is MDHEN, CDR2 SYDVKM, per germline. The length of the CDR3 is 15 residues. Germline trimming cut 5 bases from V and 5 bases from J; bases unmatched to any gene: 11. The DNA of the CDR3 is TGTGCCAGCAGTCCCATGAGCGGGATGGAGGAGACCCAGTACTTC. The encoded protein is CASSPMSGMEETQYF.

This sequence joins TRBV9 and TRBJ1-1; maybe TRBD1 (5 bases). Germline CDR1 and CDR2: SGDLS and YYNGEE. This CDR3 is built from 13 residues. With 3 bases removed from V and 10 bases from J, the gap between germline ends came to 16 bases. Written as DNA, the CDR3 is TGTGCCAGCAGCGCCGGAAGACCCGGGGGAGCTTTCTTT. Translation: CASSAGRPGGAFF.

The rearrangement links TRBV19 to TRBJ1-1; 7 bases agree with TRBD1. The V gene's germline CDR1 is LNHDA and CDR2 SQIVND (reference sequence). CDR3 length: 15 amino acids. With 3 bases clipped from V and 0 bases from J, the junction kept 4 bases outside the gene matches. This CDR3 is CASSMSGQLNTEAFF. The CDR3 bases are TGTGCCAGTAGTATGTCGGGACAGTTGAACACTGAAGCTTTCTTT. Together with reference TRBV19 and TRBJ1-1, the CDR3 gives the full variable domain: DGGITQSPKYLFRKEGQNVTLSCEQNLNHDAMYWYRQDPGQGLRLIYYSQIVNDFQKGDIAEGYSVSREKKESFPLTVTSAQKNPTAFYLCASSMSGQLNTEAFFGQGTRLTVV.

The rearrangement joins TRBV9 to TRBJ2-7; D is perhaps TRBD1 (6 bases). Per the germline V gene, CDR1 is SGDLS and CDR2 is YYNGEE. V was pared by 4 bases and J by 2 bases, with 13 bases between. The CDR3 loop spans 14 amino acids. The CDR3 DNA is TGTGCCAGCAGCTTACAGGGTCGGGCCTACGAGCAGTACTTC. Encoded protein: CASSLQGRAYEQYF.

This clone was picked up a small number of times. The V gene is TRBV5-1, the J gene TRBJ2-5, with 7 nucleotides matching TRBD2. Germline CDR1 reads SGHRS; CDR2 reads YFSETQ. CDR3 length equals 15 residues. The J segment lost 2 bases and the V segment lost 2 bases, leaving 6 bases of the junction unmatched. DNA of the CDR3: TGCGCCAGCAGCTTTTCGGGCGGGGGACAAGAGACCCAGTACTTC. Protein sequence: CASSFSGGGQETQYF. Full variable domain (missing parts from reference TRBV5-1 and TRBJ2-5): KAGVTQTPRYLIKTRGQQVTLSCSPISGHRSVSWYQQTPGQGLQFLFEYFSETQRNKGNFPGRFSGRQFSNSRSEMNVSTLELGDSALYLCASSFSGGGQETQYFGPGTRLLVL.

The genes are TRBV4-1 and TRBJ1-1; weak D call: TRBD1 (6 bases). Germline values: CDR1 MGHRA, CDR2 YSYEKL. The V end lost 1 base, the J end lost 7 bases, and 13 bases lay between the germline ends. There are 14 residues in the CDR3. In DNA form, the CDR3 reads TGCGCCAGCAGCCAAGGTGGACAGAGGAATGAAGCTTTCTTT. Residues: CASSQGGQRNEAFF.

The chain is built from TRBV19 and TRBJ1-1, with unresolved D. The CDR3 sequence is 16 residues long. V lost 1 base and J lost 2, with 14 bases in between. CDR1 and CDR2 (germline): LNHDA, SQIVND (reference sequence). The CDR3 region has the DNA TGTGCCAGTAGTATAGGGACGGGCGGAGGTAACACTGAAGCTTTCTTT. This gives the protein CASSIGTGGGNTEAFF.

The chain carries TRBV7-3 and TRBJ1-1, with a possible D match to TRBD1 (6 bases). V was cut by 5 bases and J by 1 base, with 8 bases left in between. Germline CDR1 SGHTA, CDR2 FQGTGA. The CDR3 loop spans 13 amino acids. The CDR3 here is CASSLDRNTEAFF. CDR3 coding DNA: TGTGCCAGCAGCCTGGACAGGAACACTGAAGCTTTCTTT.

This chain connects TRBV27 to TRBJ2-1; D gene unclear. V lost 2 bases to trimming and J lost 12 bases, with 8 bases between them. The CDR3 contains 11 residues. Per germline, CDR1 MNHEY and CDR2 SMNVEV (reference sequence). The CDR3 loop is CASSLGHGQFF. The CDR3 DNA is TGTGCCAGCAGTTTAGGGCACGGGCAGTTCTTC.

The chain has TRBV5-1 and TRBJ2-3; 13 bases align to TRBD2. The trim removed 1 base at V and 10 bases at J, leaving 9 bases unmatched. CDR3 length equals 16 residues. Looked up from germline, CDR1 is SGHRS and CDR2 is YFSETQ. The CDR3 here is CASSLKLAGGLLPQYF. CDR3 in DNA: TGCGCCAGCAGCTTGAAACTAGCGGGGGGGTTACTTCCGCAGTATTTT.

The genes are TRBV4-1 and TRBJ2-3; D is possibly TRBD1 (5 bases). The CDR3 runs 14 residues. Trimming pared 1 base from V and 9 bases from J, leaving 14 bases between. Looked up from germline, CDR1 is MGHRA and CDR2 is YSYEKL. CDR3 sequence: CASSQVAGQSTQYF. CDR3 bases: TGCGCCAGCAGCCAAGTGGCAGGGCAGTCAACGCAGTATTTT.